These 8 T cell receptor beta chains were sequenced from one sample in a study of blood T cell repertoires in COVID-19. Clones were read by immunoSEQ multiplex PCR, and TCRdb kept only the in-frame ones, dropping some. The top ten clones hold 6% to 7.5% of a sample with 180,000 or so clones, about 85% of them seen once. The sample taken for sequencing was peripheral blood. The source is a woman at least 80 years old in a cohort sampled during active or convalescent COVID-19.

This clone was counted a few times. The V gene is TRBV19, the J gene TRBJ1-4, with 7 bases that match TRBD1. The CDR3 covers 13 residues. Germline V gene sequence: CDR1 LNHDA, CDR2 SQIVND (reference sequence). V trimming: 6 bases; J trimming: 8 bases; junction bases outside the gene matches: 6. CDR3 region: CASSYSRGEKLFF. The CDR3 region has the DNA TGTGCCAGTAGCTATTCCAGGGGGGAAAAACTGTTTTTT.

CDR3 loop: CASSWDSYEQYV. CDR3 bases: TGTGCCAGCAGTTGGGACAGCTACGAGCAGTACGTC. This chain uses TRBV2 with TRBJ2-7, with 7 bases fitting TRBD1. This CDR3 is 12 amino acids long. V shed 5 bases and J 3 bases; nucleotides not matched to a gene: 1. Germline CDR1 SNHLY, CDR2 FYNNEI.

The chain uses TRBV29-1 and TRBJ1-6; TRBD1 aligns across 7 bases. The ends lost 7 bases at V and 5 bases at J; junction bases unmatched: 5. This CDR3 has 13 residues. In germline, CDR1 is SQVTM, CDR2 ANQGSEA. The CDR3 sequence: CSARQGHNSPLHF. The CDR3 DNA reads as TGCAGCGCCCGACAGGGCCATAATTCACCCCTCCACTTT.

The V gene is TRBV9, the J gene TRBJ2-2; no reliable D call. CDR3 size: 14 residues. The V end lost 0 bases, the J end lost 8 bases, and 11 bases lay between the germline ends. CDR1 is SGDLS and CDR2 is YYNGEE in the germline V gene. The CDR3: CASSVGTVSGELFF. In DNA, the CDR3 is TGTGCCAGCAGCGTAGGAACAGTCTCTGGGGAGCTGTTTTTT.

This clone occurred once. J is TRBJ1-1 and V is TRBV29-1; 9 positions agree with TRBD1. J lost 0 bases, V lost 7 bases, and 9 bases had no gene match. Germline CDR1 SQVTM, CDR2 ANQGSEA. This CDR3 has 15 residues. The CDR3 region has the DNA TGCAGCGCTGGGACAGGGAACTCGATGAACACTGAAGCTTTCTTT. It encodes CSAGTGNSMNTEAFF.

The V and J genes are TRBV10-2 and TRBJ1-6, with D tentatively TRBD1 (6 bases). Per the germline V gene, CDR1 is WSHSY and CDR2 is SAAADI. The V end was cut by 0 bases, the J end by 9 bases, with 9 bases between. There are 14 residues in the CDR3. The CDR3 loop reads CASSESARGSPLHF. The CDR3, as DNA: TGCGCCAGCAGTGAGTCGGCCAGGGGTTCACCCCTCCACTTT.

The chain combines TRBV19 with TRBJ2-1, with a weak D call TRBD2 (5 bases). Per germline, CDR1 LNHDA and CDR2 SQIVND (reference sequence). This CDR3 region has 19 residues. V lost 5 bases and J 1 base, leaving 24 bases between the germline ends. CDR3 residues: CASSRRIHPGGGSYNEQFF. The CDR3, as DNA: TGTGCCAGTAGTCGTCGTATCCACCCCGGAGGAGGATCCTACAATGAGCAGTTCTTC.

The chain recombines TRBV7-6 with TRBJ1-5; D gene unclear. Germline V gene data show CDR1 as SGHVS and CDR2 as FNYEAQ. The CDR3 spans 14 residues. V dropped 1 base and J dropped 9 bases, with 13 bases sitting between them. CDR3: CASSLDATAGPQHF. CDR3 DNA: TGTGCCAGCAGCTTAGACGCCACCGCGGGGCCCCAGCATTTT.